This TCR beta chain was retrieved from a study of Ad26.COV2.S vaccination and SARS-CoV-2 variants. Study in general: The study gave Ad26.COV2.S intramuscularly, once or twice 56 days apart. General study results and limits: Measures of TCR breadth and depth may have fallen short of total T cell responses. Following vaccination, spike-specific CD8+ and CD4+ T cell responses reportedly exhibited substantial breadth.

Germline V gives CDR1 SEHNR, CDR2 FQNEAQ (reference sequence). Trimming removed 5 bases from V and 9 bases from J, with 17 bases in between. The CDR3 has 14 residues. Treatment here: over 15 received Ad26.COV2.S at low or high dose, single or two shots; roughly five received placebo; per-sample allocation not given. Collection of the samples took place on day 63 after the first injection of vaccine or placebo. Participants' vaccine, an Ad26 vector, delivered Wuhan-strain SARS-CoV-2 spike. Assay used: immunoSEQ multiplex PCR; TCRdb lists only in-frame clones, some missing. The table lists about 440,000 clones, about 90% of them singletons, with about 4.5% in the top ten. Turning to this clone: What it binds is unknown.

This specimen was peripheral blood, taken in a trial of Ad26.COV2.S vaccine versus placebo. The V gene is TRBV7-9, the J gene TRBJ1-5; D not certain. The source of this sequence is a person between 18 and 65 years old who received the Ad26.COV2.S COVID-19 vaccine or a placebo. The CDR3 bases are TGTGCCAGCAGCCCTCCGGAGGTACCGGGGCCCCAGCATTTT. Translated, it gives CASSPPEVPGPQHF.